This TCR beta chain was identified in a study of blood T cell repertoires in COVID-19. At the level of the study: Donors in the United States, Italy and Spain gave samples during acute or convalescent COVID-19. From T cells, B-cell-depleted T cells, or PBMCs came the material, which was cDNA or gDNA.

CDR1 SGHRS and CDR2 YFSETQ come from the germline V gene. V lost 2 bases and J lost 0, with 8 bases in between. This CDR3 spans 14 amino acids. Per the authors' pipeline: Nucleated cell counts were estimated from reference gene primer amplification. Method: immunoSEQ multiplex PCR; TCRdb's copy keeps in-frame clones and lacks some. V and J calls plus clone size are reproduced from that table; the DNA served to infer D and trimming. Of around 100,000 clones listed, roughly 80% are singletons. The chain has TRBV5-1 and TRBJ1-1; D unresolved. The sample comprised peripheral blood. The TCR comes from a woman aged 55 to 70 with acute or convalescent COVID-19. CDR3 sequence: CASSFSYLNTEAFF. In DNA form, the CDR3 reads TGCGCCAGCAGCTTCAGTTACCTGAACACTGAAGCTTTCTTT.